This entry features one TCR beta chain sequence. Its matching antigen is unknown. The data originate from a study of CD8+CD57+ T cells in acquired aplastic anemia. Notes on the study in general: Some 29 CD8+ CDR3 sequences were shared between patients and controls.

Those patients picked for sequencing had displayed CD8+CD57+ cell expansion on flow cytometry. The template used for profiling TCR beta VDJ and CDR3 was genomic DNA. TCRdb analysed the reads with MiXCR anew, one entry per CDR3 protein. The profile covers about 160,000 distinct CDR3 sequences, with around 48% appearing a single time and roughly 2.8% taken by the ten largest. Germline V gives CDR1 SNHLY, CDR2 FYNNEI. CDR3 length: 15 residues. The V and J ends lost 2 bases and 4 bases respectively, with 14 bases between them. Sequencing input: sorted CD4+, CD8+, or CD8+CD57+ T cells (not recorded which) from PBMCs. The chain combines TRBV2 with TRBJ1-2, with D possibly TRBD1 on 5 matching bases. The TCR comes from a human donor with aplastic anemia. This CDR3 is CASSEIYGGGYGYTF. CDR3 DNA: TGTGCCAGCAGTGAAATCTACGGGGGAGGCTATGGCTACACCTTC.